The TCR beta chain under discussion was sequenced for a study of T cells in Graves' hyperthyroidism and ophthalmopathy. Broader study findings: In the blood, most expanded thyroid clonotypes above 0.001 appeared as well. Ophthalmopathy was told apart from stable hyperthyroidism by a 13 V-J model.

There were TCR beta CDR3 regions amplified from RNA transcripts. Primed by the HTBI set, a first-round RT-PCR was run on the TCR CDR3. TCRdb used MiXCR to reprocess the multiplex PCR reads, holding one entry per CDR3 protein. The sample carries about 420,000 distinct CDR3 sequences, roughly 13% recorded once. Ten or more counts support this clonotype. Its antigen is not known. This TCR derives from a woman aged 18-29 years with Graves' hyperthyroidism. Sequencing was performed on blood.

The CDR3 DNA follows: TGTGCCAGCAGTCCAGCGGGAGCCGACGAGCAGTACTTC. This gives the protein CASSPAGADEQYF. The J gene is TRBJ2-7, the V gene TRBV28; 8 bases agree with TRBD2. CDR1 MDHEN and CDR2 SYDVKM come from the germline V gene. CDR3 size: 13 residues. V trimming: 5 bases; J trimming: 5 bases; junction bases outside the gene matches: 5.